The T cell receptor beta chain described here comes from a study of shared clonotypes between healthy human individuals. Study outcomes and limitations: Non-shared clonotypes had lower generation probabilities than those shared by all four donors.

Concerning this clone itself: Its antigen is as yet unknown.

Assay execution took place at the deep level. Each PCR replicate from the sorted subsets contained about 210 ng DNA, which is about 30,000 T cell genomes. Sequencing used immunoSEQ multiplex PCR; TCRdb keeps in-frame clones, though not all of them. This sample has hundreds of thousands of clones, with 80% to 95% found just once. The naive CD8 fraction comprised CD45RO-negative cells positively selected for CCR7 and excluded terminally differentiated effector memory CD45RA+ cells. Donors were Caucasian adults residing in Nashville, Tennessee, USA. Trimming cost V 4 bases and J 1 base, with 8 bases left between them. CDR1 is SGHNT and CDR2 is YYREEE in the germline V gene (reference sequence). CDR3 size: 13 residues.

This receptor was identified in a man aged 30 to 39 in good health. The V gene is TRBV5-4, the J gene TRBJ1-1; possible D gene TRBD1, 6 bases. The sequenced material came from naive CD8+ T cells sorted from blood. The DNA of the CDR3 is TGTGCCAGCAGCGCACAGGGGAACACTGAAGCTTTCTTT. It specifies CASSAQGNTEAFF.